What follows are 23 T cell receptor beta chains derived from one specimen sequenced in a study of blood T cell repertoires in COVID-19. Assay: immunoSEQ multiplex PCR; the TCRdb copy retains only in-frame clones and omits some. The table shows about 140,000 clones, with roughly 78% occurring only once. Sequencing was performed on peripheral blood. The receptors were sampled from a man in his fifties or sixties with acute or convalescent COVID-19.

V usage is TRBV6-5 and J usage is TRBJ1-4; possible D gene TRBD1, 6 bases. V gave up 6 bases and J gave up 8 bases, with 7 bases separating them. This CDR3 comprises 11 residues. Per germline, CDR1 MNHEY and CDR2 SVGAGI. CDR3 loop: CASRGQEKLFF. CDR3 nucleotides: TGTGCCAGCAGGGGACAAGAAAAACTGTTTTTT.

This chain joins TRBV4-3 and TRBJ2-2, with 10 bases fitting TRBD2. The CDR3 contains 17 residues. Germline CDR1 reads LGHNA; CDR2 reads YSLEER. The V gene end was trimmed by 0 bases and the J gene end by 3 bases; junction bases not matched to a gene: 4. The CDR3 DNA reads as TGCGCCAGCAGCCAAGATTCCCTAGCGGGAGACACCGGGGAGCTGTTTTTT. Translating gives CASSQDSLAGDTGELFF.

V is TRBV7-2 and J is TRBJ2-5, with D perhaps TRBD2 (7 bases). This CDR3 has 15 amino acids. Germline V gene sequence: CDR1 SGHTA, CDR2 FQGNSA. Trimming stripped 0 bases from V and 5 bases from J, with 13 bases between. The CDR3, as DNA: TGTGCCAGCAGCTTAGCGAGGTGGGGGGGCGAGACCCAGTACTTC. Its protein is CASSLARWGGETQYF.

The chain couples TRBV13 to TRBJ2-7; 12 nucleotides match TRBD2. CDR3 length equals 17 residues. Germline CDR1 reads PRHDT; CDR2 reads FYEKMQ (reference sequence). J gave up 0 bases and V 5 bases, and 8 bases lay outside the gene matches. The CDR3 DNA reads TGTGCCAGCAGCACCCGACTAGCGGGAGCCATCTCCTACGAGCAGTACTTC. Amino acid sequence: CASSTRLAGAISYEQYF.

The V call is TRBV4-1, the J call TRBJ2-7; 7 nucleotides match TRBD1. Per germline, CDR1 MGHRA and CDR2 YSYEKL. V gave up 4 bases and J gave up 2 bases; unmatched junction bases: 5. This CDR3 contains 14 residues. The CDR3 bases are TGCGCCAGCAGCCCCACGACAGGGACCTACGAGCAGTACTTC. Translating it yields CASSPTTGTYEQYF.

The rearrangement uses TRBV19 and TRBJ1-5, with a possible D match to TRBD1 (6 bases). The CDR3 length is 15 residues. CDR1 is LNHDA, CDR2 SQIVND, per germline (reference sequence). The V end lost 1 base, the J end lost 6 bases, and 13 bases lay between the germline ends. In DNA, the CDR3 is TGTGCCAGTAGTATAGCCCGGCAGGGGAGTCAGCCCCAGCATTTT. This codes for CASSIARQGSQPQHF.

J is TRBJ2-5 and V is TRBV4-2; possible D gene TRBD2, 6 bases. The V end was cut by 2 bases, the J end by 3 bases, with 13 bases between. The CDR3 has 15 amino acids. The germline CDR1 and CDR2 sequences are LGHNA and YNFKEQ. The CDR3 bases are TGTGCCAGCAGCCAAAGGAGGGACCAAGAAGAGACCCAGTACTTC. Encoded protein: CASSQRRDQEETQYF.

The J gene is TRBJ2-1, the V gene TRBV28, with 8 positions matching TRBD1. V dropped 3 bases and J dropped 7; count of bases not matched to a gene: 8. The CDR3 totals 15 residues. CDR1 and CDR2 from the germline V gene are MDHEN and SYDVKM. The CDR3 sequence is CASSFQGAIVNEQFF. The CDR3 DNA sequence: TGTGCCAGCAGTTTCCAGGGGGCAATCGTAAATGAGCAGTTCTTC.

In nucleotides, the CDR3 is TGTGCCAGCCGACAGGGGGCCTCTCAGGGCACTGAAGCTTTCTTT. Its protein product is CASRQGASQGTEAFF. The chain links TRBV18 to TRBJ1-1; TRBD1 agrees at 10 bases. The trim removed 8 bases at V and 4 bases at J, leaving 10 bases unmatched. This CDR3 comprises 15 residues. From germline, CDR1 is KGHSH and CDR2 LQKENI.

The CDR3 reads CASSYGQMNTEAFF. Here the CDR3 DNA reads TGTGCCAGCAGTTACGGACAGATGAACACTGAAGCTTTCTTT. The gene calls are TRBV6-5 and TRBJ1-1, with a tentative D call TRBD1 (6 bases). With 2 bases removed from V and 0 bases from J, the gap between germline ends came to 7 bases. Germline lookup yields CDR1 MNHEY and CDR2 SVGAGI. This CDR3 comprises 14 residues.

The rearrangement uses TRBV28 and TRBJ1-1; D call uncertain. The germline V gene encodes CDR1 MDHEN and CDR2 SYDVKM. CDR3 size: 16 residues. V gave up 2 bases and J gave up 2 bases, with 15 bases separating them. CDR3 DNA: TGTGCCAGCAGTTTAGCTGGGAGCTCTTTAAACACTGAAGCTTTCTTT. Encoded protein: CASSLAGSSLNTEAFF.

The CDR3 nucleotides read TGTGCCAGCAGCCTTTGGGGCGATCAGCCCCAGCATTTT. Translated: CASSLWGDQPQHF. The V call is TRBV7-9, the J call TRBJ1-5; perhaps TRBD1 as D (5 bases). V shed 5 bases and J shed 5 bases, with 10 bases lying between them. Per the germline V gene, CDR1 is SEHNR and CDR2 is FQNEAQ (reference sequence). This CDR3 contains 13 residues.

This chain uses TRBV28 with TRBJ1-6, with 10 bases fitting TRBD1. The CDR3 covers 14 residues. V shed 6 bases, J shed 8 bases, and the junction held 4 bases outside the gene matches. Germline V lookup: CDR1 MDHEN, CDR2 SYDVKM. CDR3 bases: TGTGCCAGCAGCCCCGGGACAGGGGATTCACCCCTCCACTTT. This codes for CASSPGTGDSPLHF. Combining the CDR3 with reference TRBV28 and TRBJ1-6 gives the whole variable domain DVKVTQSSRYLVKRTGEKVFLECVQDMDHENMFWYRQDPGLGLRLIYFSYDVKMKEKGDIPEGYSVSREKKERFSLILESASTNQTSMYLCASSPGTGDSPLHFGNGTRLTVT.

This clone was recorded at least ten times. The chain carries TRBV11-3 and TRBJ2-1; 8 nucleotides align to TRBD2. J lost 7 bases, V lost 1 base, and 6 bases had no gene match. Germline loops: CDR1 SGHNT, CDR2 YENEEA. This CDR3 region has 15 residues. CDR3 in DNA: TGTGCCAGCAGCTTAGGAGGGGCGGGAGGTAATGAGCAGTTCTTC. Amino acids: CASSLGGAGGNEQFF.

This chain uses TRBV2 with TRBJ2-3; 10 bases align to TRBD1. Germline CDR1 SNHLY, CDR2 FYNNEI. The CDR3 sequence is 15 residues long. J was trimmed by 1 base and V by 6 bases; bases with no gene match: 4. CDR3 sequence: CASSRGQGGTDTQYF. CDR3 in DNA: TGTGCCAGCAGCCGAGGACAGGGGGGCACAGATACGCAGTATTTT.

This rearrangement joins TRBV27 to TRBJ2-1, with TRBD2 identical over 12 bases. CDR1 and CDR2 from the germline V gene are MNHEY and SMNVEV (reference sequence). The CDR3 contains 21 residues. The trim removed 4 bases at V and 4 bases at J, leaving 20 bases unmatched. The CDR3 here is CASSSRLTSGRPTGRYNEQFF. The CDR3 region has the DNA TGTGCCAGCAGTTCTCGACTTACTAGCGGGAGGCCGACTGGAAGATACAATGAGCAGTTCTTC.

This clone was recorded once. The chain links TRBV2 to TRBJ2-2, with unresolved D. CDR1 and CDR2 from the germline V gene are SNHLY and FYNNEI. The CDR3 is made up of 13 amino acids. Between the trimmed V and J ends, which lost 6 bases and 6 bases, there was a span of 11 bases. The CDR3 spells CASSSVVSGELFF. DNA of the CDR3: TGTGCCAGCAGCAGTGTCGTGTCCGGGGAGCTGTTTTTT.

This clone was observed a handful of times. The V gene is TRBV3-1 (or the pseudogene TRBV3-2), the J gene TRBJ1-1, with 11 positions matching TRBD1. This CDR3 comprises 14 residues. Losses at the gene ends were 4 bases for V and 8 bases for J; bases not matched to a gene: 6. Looked up from germline, CDR1 is LGHDT and CDR2 is YNNKEL (reference sequence). CDR3: CASSPHRDRGEAFF. Written as DNA, the CDR3 is TGTGCCAGCAGCCCACACCGGGACAGGGGGGAAGCTTTCTTT.

The rearrangement joins TRBV10-3 to TRBJ1-1; TRBD1 is a possible D gene (6 bases). The CDR3 contains 13 residues. Trimming removed 4 bases from V and 4 bases from J, with 10 bases in between. CDR1 is ENHRY and CDR2 is SYGVKD in the germline V gene. For the CDR3, the DNA is TGTGCCATCAGTGGCCGGGACACCACTGAAGCTTTCTTT. Its protein product is CAISGRDTTEAFF.

The chain joins TRBV24-1 to TRBJ2-1; TRBD2 agrees at 14 bases. The V gene's germline CDR1 is KGHDR and CDR2 SFDVKD. This CDR3 is built from 15 residues. V was clipped by 5 bases and J by 10 bases; unmatched bases: 6. This chain's CDR3 is CATSVGLAGGGEQFF. DNA of the CDR3: TGTGCCACCAGTGTAGGACTAGCGGGAGGAGGGGAGCAGTTCTTC.

This clone was detected once. The CDR3 reads CATSEASGSGADTQYF. The CDR3 DNA is TGTGCCACCAGTGAAGCTAGCGGGAGCGGGGCAGATACGCAGTATTTT. The chain combines TRBV24-1 with TRBJ2-3; 10 bases fit TRBD2. The CDR3 is made up of 16 amino acids. In germline, CDR1 is KGHDR, CDR2 SFDVKD. Trimming took 4 bases from V and 4 from J; bases not matched to a gene: 7.

This chain links TRBV6-5 with TRBJ2-2; TRBD1 aligns across 8 bases. With V trimmed by 5 bases and J by 7 bases, 9 bases remained unmatched. Germline V gene lookup returns CDR1 MNHEY and CDR2 SVGAGI. The CDR3 contains 15 residues. The chain's CDR3 is CASSLEAGGGGELFF. DNA for the CDR3: TGTGCCAGCAGTCTTGAGGCAGGGGGCGGCGGGGAGCTGTTTTTT.

The V call is TRBV7-2, the J call TRBJ1-1; D gene ambiguous. The germline CDR1 and CDR2 sequences are SGHTA and FQGNSA. This CDR3 has 14 residues. Between the trimmed V and J ends, which lost 2 bases and 4 bases, there was a span of 11 bases. DNA of the CDR3: TGTGCCAGCAGCTTAACCGGGTTGGGCACTGAAGCTTTCTTT. Amino acids: CASSLTGLGTEAFF.